These T cell receptor beta chains were read from a single sample in a study of blood T cell repertoires in COVID-19. Generated by immunoSEQ multiplex PCR, the TCRdb table keeps only in-frame clones and is missing some. The sample contains 200,000 to 300,000 clones, more than 70% of which appear only once. What was sequenced was peripheral blood. These receptors originate from a woman aged 80 or older with COVID-19, enrolled during active disease. CDR3s include the opening cysteine and the closing phenylalanine or tryptophan. Each record gives: J gene, D gene, clone size, V gene, CDR3 protein, CDR3 DNA. D genes are given only for firm matches. Size values are once, few and many counts, or a class for expanded clones, and some rows have none.

TRBJ2-5,-,-,TRBV18,CASSPPSVETQYF,TGTGCCAGCTCACCCCCTAGCGTTGAGACCCAGTACTTC
TRBJ2-3,TRBD2,-,TRBV6-2/TRBV6-3,CASSSTVLAGGGDTQYF,TGTGCCAGCAGTTCAACGGTACTAGCGGGGGGCGGAGATACGCAGTATTTT
TRBJ2-5,TRBD1,-,TRBV12-3/TRBV12-4,CASSLGQGETQYF,TGTGCCAGCAGCCTGGGACAGGGAGAGACCCAGTACTTC
TRBJ2-2,TRBD1,-,TRBV6-5,CASRGTANTGELFF,TGTGCCAGCAGAGGGACAGCGAACACCGGGGAGCTGTTTTTT
TRBJ2-7,-,few,TRBV11-1,CASSLGRTPSYEQYF,TGTGCCAGCAGCCTAGGGCGGACACCCAGCTACGAGCAGTACTTC
TRBJ1-2,TRBD1,-,TRBV7-9,CASSLVGTAYGYTF,TGTGCCAGCAGCTTAGTCGGGACAGCCTATGGCTACACCTTC
TRBJ1-2,-,-,TRBV5-8,CASSLSGHGYTF,TGTGCCAGCAGCTTGTCAGGGCATGGCTACACCTTC
TRBJ2-1,TRBD2,-,TRBV7-8,CASSLGPESGGSYNEQFF,TGTGCCAGCAGCTTAGGACCCGAAAGCGGGGGATCCTACAATGAGCAGTTCTTC
TRBJ2-5,TRBD2,-,TRBV19,CASSPRLAGIRGQETQYF,TGTGCCAGTAGCCCTAGACTAGCGGGTATAAGAGGGCAAGAGACCCAGTACTTC
TRBJ1-1,-,-,TRBV2,CASSEMQPGYSEAFF,TGTGCCAGCAGTGAAATGCAGCCAGGATATTCTGAAGCTTTCTTT
TRBJ1-5,-,-,TRBV6-1,CASSEARTTNQPQHF,TGTGCCAGCAGTGAAGCGCGGACTACCAATCAGCCCCAGCATTTT